This T cell receptor beta chain came from a study of blood T cell repertoires in COVID-19. The CDR3 extends over 13 amino acids. Trimming removed 6 bases from V and 2 bases from J, with 10 bases in between. CDR1 is SGHAT, CDR2 FQDESV, per germline (reference sequence). The authors' processing: Estimates of nucleated cell counts were drawn from the amplification of reference gene primers. Measured with immunoSEQ multiplex PCR; TCRdb has only the in-frame clones, and not every one. V and J calls and clone size follow that table, whereas D and trimming were derived from the DNA. The sample has hundreds of thousands of clones, around 84% seen once; the top ten hold 4.1%. Participant age was roughly 18 to 95 years, and participants resided in about 25 US areas. Cohort placement rested on clinical history that participants reported themselves.

The sequence derives from a man aged 25 to 40 with acute COVID-19. Sample: PBMCs or T cells enriched from blood (not recorded which). V gene TRBV11-1 combines with J gene TRBJ2-5; a weak D match, TRBD2 (6 bases). The CDR3 protein is CASRWGVQETQYF. DNA of the CDR3: TGTGCCAGCAGGTGGGGGGTTCAAGAGACCCAGTACTTC.